The 8 T cell receptor beta chains below all came from one sample that was sequenced in a study of cytomegalovirus exposure and HLA in healthy donors (dated by TCRdb to 2016 to 2017). Library construction relied on the immunoSEQ multiplex PCR assay. For the multiplex PCR, a mixture combining 60 forward primers for TCR Vbeta segments and 13 reverse primers for TCR Jbeta segments was used. This immuneACCESS table, as held by TCRdb, lists in-frame sequences with V and J called but not all clones. Of the missing ones, under half trace to an unresolved V gene in checked studies; the others have no known cause. The sample table includes more than 40,000 clones. Clones ranked in the top ten supply about 25% of the sample. The sample was PBMCs. The receptors shown here come from a middle-aged man in good health and CMV-seropositive.

J is TRBJ2-1 and V is TRBV2; the match to TRBD2 covers 12 bases. Unmatched junction bases numbered 10, after V lost 7 bases and J lost 9 bases. The CDR3 length is 15 residues. CDR1 SNHLY and CDR2 FYNNEI come from the germline V gene. The CDR3 spells CASKGTSGGPGEQFF. The CDR3 coding sequence is TGTGCCAGCAAAGGCACTAGCGGGGGGCCAGGTGAGCAGTTCTTC.

Written as DNA, the CDR3 is TGTGCCAGCAGCCAAGTTTACGGGAGAGAATCCGGGGAGCTGTTTTTT. Residues: CASSQVYGRESGELFF. V is TRBV14 and J is TRBJ2-2, with D possibly TRBD2 on 6 matching bases. The CDR3 runs to 16 residues. CDR1 and CDR2 (germline): SGHDN, FVKESK. V lost 1 base and J 6 bases, leaving 15 bases between the germline ends.

The chain recombines TRBV6-5 with TRBJ2-1; tentatively, D is TRBD1 (7 bases). Looked up from germline, CDR1 is MNHEY and CDR2 is SVGAGI. There are 15 residues in the CDR3. Trimming cost V 0 bases and J 3 bases, with 9 bases left between them. The CDR3 is CASSYSQGGYNEQFF. The DNA of the CDR3 is TGTGCCAGCAGTTACTCCCAGGGGGGCTACAATGAGCAGTTCTTC.

The rearrangement links TRBV10-1 to TRBJ2-5; no firm D call. Trimming removed 0 bases at V and 2 bases at J, with 4 bases between. Germline CDR1 reads WNHNN; CDR2 reads SYGVQD (reference sequence). The CDR3 totals 13 residues. CDR3 coding DNA: TGCGCCAGCAGTGAGTCCAGGCAAGAGACCCAGTACTTC. It encodes CASSESRQETQYF.

This CDR3 is CASSFGGTANTEAFF. CDR3 nucleotide sequence: TGTGCCAGCAGCTTCGGAGGGACAGCCAACACTGAAGCTTTCTTT. This sequence joins TRBV7-9 and TRBJ1-1, with 7 bases identical to TRBD1. The CDR3 is 15 residues long. CDR1 and CDR2 from the germline V gene are SEHNR and FQNEAQ (reference sequence). V lost 3 bases and J lost 2; bases outside the gene matches: 6. Combining the CDR3 with reference TRBV7-9 and TRBJ1-1 gives the whole variable domain DTGVSQNPRHKITKRGQNVTFRCDPISEHNRLYWYRQTLGQGPEFLTYFQNEAQLEKSRLLSDRFSAERPKGSFSTLEIQRTEQGDSAMYLCASSFGGTANTEAFFGQGTRLTVV.

The chain links TRBV30 to TRBJ1-1, with TRBD1 matching 7 bases. This CDR3 comprises 14 residues. Germline loops: CDR1 GTSNPN, CDR2 SVGIG (reference sequence). The J segment lost 6 bases and the V segment lost 0 bases, leaving 7 bases of the junction unmatched. CDR3 in DNA: TGTGCCTGGAGTGTACTAGGGCAGGGGGCTGAAGCTTTCTTT. Protein sequence: CAWSVLGQGAEAFF.

The chain couples TRBV4-3 to TRBJ1-3; no clear D gene. The CDR3 runs to 18 residues. Per germline, CDR1 LGHNA and CDR2 YSLEER. Deletions cut 0 bases from V and 0 bases from J, with 15 bases between. The CDR3: CASSQEPPQVLSGNTIYF. In DNA form, the CDR3 reads TGCGCCAGCAGCCAAGAACCCCCGCAGGTCCTCTCTGGAAACACCATATATTTT.

The CDR3 DNA sequence: TGCAGCGTTCGGGGGGGTTACGAGCAGTACTTC. This encodes CSVRGGYEQYF. The rearrangement joins TRBV29-1 to TRBJ2-7; 8 nucleotides match TRBD2. The ends lost 5 bases at V and 4 bases at J; junction bases unmatched: 1. The CDR3 is made up of 11 amino acids. The V gene's germline CDR1 is SQVTM and CDR2 ANQGSEA.